This T cell receptor beta chain emerged from a study of monozygotic twins with cystic fibrosis. V gave up 6 bases and J gave up 2 bases, with 8 bases separating them. This CDR3 is built from 12 residues. The V gene's germline CDR1 is LGHNA and CDR2 YNFKEQ. The protocol was immunoSEQ multiplex PCR, while the TCRdb copy is restricted to in-frame clones and leaves out a portion. The table has around 34,000 clones, just over 65% seen once. Whole-study findings and limits: No link emerged between shared CDR3 counts and age, concordance or severity.

Details on this clone: As yet, its antigen is unknown.

The chain couples TRBV4-2 to TRBJ2-7; D is unresolved. The specimen was blood. The sequence was collected from a girl aged 10-17 years with cystic fibrosis. The CDR3 DNA sequence: TGTGCCAGCAGTACAGTTCCCTACGAGCAGTACTTC. It specifies CASSTVPYEQYF.